The T cell receptor beta chain under discussion was sequenced for a study of T-cell memory formation after mild COVID-19. From the 5' RACE reads, TCRdb called clonotypes with MiXCR, one entry per CDR3 protein. The repertoire holds 150,000 or so distinct CDR3 sequences, less than 40% seen once, with more than 10% in the top ten. Sequenced material: PBMCs or a T cell subset sorted from them (not recorded which). This TCR was sampled from an adult woman who had mild COVID-19 (a few samples of this study predate the infection). Cell type and time point are not known.

CDR3 nucleotides: TGTGCCAGCAGCTTAGCCAGGGGGAGGAACACTGAAGCTTTCTTT. Protein sequence: CASSLARGRNTEAFF. V gene TRBV7-9 combines with J gene TRBJ1-1; 7 nucleotides line up with TRBD1. With V trimmed by 0 bases and J by 1 base, 2 bases remained unmatched. CDR1 and CDR2 from the germline V gene are SEHNR and FQNEAQ (reference sequence). The CDR3 loop spans 15 amino acids.